What follows describes a single T cell receptor beta chain. Its specificity is not known. Germline lookup yields CDR1 SGHAT and CDR2 FQDESV (reference sequence). V lost 4 bases and J 1 base, leaving 10 bases between the germline ends. The CDR3 loop spans 15 amino acids. The sample belongs to a study of cytomegalovirus exposure and HLA in healthy donors. General study findings and limits: In vitro testing confirmed three CMV-associated chains as specific for CMV antigens. Analysis was carried out at a later point, and it linked a missense DCLRE1C variant to TCR beta V- and J-gene trimming.

60 Vbeta and 13 Jbeta primers were used in PCR. Produced via immunoSEQ multiplex PCR; TCRdb's table is partial and in-frame only. Among approximately 100,000 clones, roughly 80% were seen once, and the ten largest hold more than 4.5%. The rearrangement uses TRBV11-1 and TRBJ2-2, with a possible D match to TRBD1 (5 bases). The sequencing input was PBMCs. This clonotype originated in a female donor in good health and CMV-seropositive. Written as DNA, the CDR3 is TGTGCCAGCAGCTCGACAGAGCGGAACACCGGGGAGCTGTTTTTT. Amino acids: CASSSTERNTGELFF.